One TCR beta chain is described in this entry. Trimming took off 0 bases at V and 6 bases at J, with 12 bases between the two ends. The CDR3 has 14 amino acids. Nobody among the patients had been given any treatment before thyroid surgery. The sample originates from a study of metastatic and nonmetastatic thyroid tumors. TCRdb reprocessed the PCR reads using MiXCR. Among some 24,000 clones, around 21% were seen once, and the ten largest hold 10% to 15%. The origin of this receptor is a male donor with papillary thyroid cancer or a benign thyroid nodule (not recorded which). Some clones in this sample may be carry-over from other donors' samples. The V gene is TRBV12-3 or TRBV12-4, the J gene TRBJ2-7; perhaps TRBD2 as D (6 bases). Sequenced sample: blood. The CDR3 nucleotides read TGTGCCAGCAGTTTAGCGGGGGGTTGGCGCGAGCAGTACTTC. Protein sequence: CASSLAGGWREQYF.